Shown below are 8 T cell receptor beta chains from a single sample sequenced in a study of T-cell memory formation after mild COVID-19. MiXCR, applied by TCRdb to the 5' RACE reads, yields one record per CDR3 protein. The data hold under 550,000 distinct CDR3 sequences, with about a sixth observed a single time. The sequencing sample was made of PBMCs or a T cell subset sorted from them (not recorded which). The receptors originated from a man younger than 35 who had mild COVID-19 (a few samples of this study predate the infection). Cell type and time point are not known.

This sequence joins TRBV5-1 and TRBJ1-2; 7 bases align to TRBD1. Losses at the gene ends were 5 bases for V and 4 bases for J; bases not matched to a gene: 11. Germline V gene lookup returns CDR1 SGHRS and CDR2 YFSETQ. The CDR3 runs to 15 residues. In DNA form, the CDR3 reads TGCGCCAGCAGTTCTAGGGGGCCCGAAATCTATGGCTACACCTTC. Its translation is CASSSRGPEIYGYTF.

V and J are TRBV19 and TRBJ1-5; tentatively, D is TRBD1 (5 bases). The CDR3 is made up of 15 amino acids. Trimming took 4 bases from V and 3 from J, leaving 13 bases between them. Germline CDR1 reads LNHDA; CDR2 reads SQIVND (reference sequence). The CDR3 bases are TGTGCCAGTAGTAACTGGGACGTTTACAATCAGCCCCAGCATTTT. It specifies CASSNWDVYNQPQHF.

Written as DNA, the CDR3 is TGTGCCAGCTCACCGGCAGGGGGCCCCTACGAGCAGTACTTC. Translating it yields CASSPAGGPYEQYF. V is TRBV18 and J is TRBJ2-7; 8 bases fit TRBD1. The V and J ends lost 3 bases and 2 bases, in that order; junction bases with no gene match: 3. The CDR3 extends over 14 amino acids. CDR1 is KGHSH, CDR2 LQKENI, per germline.

J is TRBJ1-1 and V is TRBV6-1; no firm D call. This CDR3 contains 17 residues. The V gene lost 3 bases and the J gene lost 0 bases, with 17 bases spanning the gap. Germline loops: CDR1 MNHNS, CDR2 SASEGT. CDR3 coding DNA: TGTGCCAGCAGTGACCGAGTGGCCGCGACCCTGAACACTGAAGCTTTCTTT. This translates into CASSDRVAATLNTEAFF.

This chain links TRBV5-1 with TRBJ1-5; TRBD1 matches 7 bases. J gave up 0 bases and V 4 bases, and 7 bases lay outside the gene matches. Germline CDR1 reads SGHRS; CDR2 reads YFSETQ. This CDR3 spans 16 amino acids. CDR3 DNA: TGCGCCAGCAGCCCCGCGGGACAGTATAGCAATCAGCCCCAGCATTTT. It translates to CASSPAGQYSNQPQHF.

Only one count was recorded for this clonotype. The chain has TRBV3-1 and TRBJ2-7; 7 bases align to TRBD1. Germline-derived CDR1 and CDR2 are LGHDT and YNNKEL (reference sequence). CDR3 size: 15 residues. V was pared by 5 bases and J by 3 bases, with 10 bases of the junction left unmatched. The CDR3 region has the DNA TGTGCCAGCAGCAAATTTCACAGGGGAGACTACGAGCAGTACTTC. It specifies CASSKFHRGDYEQYF.

The chain joins TRBV24-1 to TRBJ2-3; TRBD2 might be the D (6 bases). Germline V gene data show CDR1 as KGHDR and CDR2 as SFDVKD. The length of the CDR3 is 15 residues. V lost 3 bases to trimming and J lost 1 base, with 10 bases between them. The CDR3 protein is CATSDGGRGTDTQYF. Here the CDR3 DNA reads TGTGCCACCAGTGATGGGGGGAGAGGCACAGATACGCAGTATTTT.

This clonotype was observed a few times. The rearrangement links TRBV9 to TRBJ2-1, with no clear D. The CDR3 runs 12 residues. V was pared by 0 bases and J by 6 bases, with 4 bases between. The germline V gene has CDR1 SGDLS and CDR2 YYNGEE. This CDR3 reads CASSVGRNEQFF. The DNA for the CDR3 is TGTGCCAGCAGCGTAGGGCGCAATGAGCAGTTCTTC.